Described below is a single T cell receptor (beta chain) sequence and its context. The antigen is not known. The data belong to a study of graft-versus-host responses after intestinal transplantation. The germline V and J ends were trimmed by 3 bases and 0 bases, with 9 bases remaining between them. Germline values: CDR1 SGHVS, CDR2 FQNEAQ. The CDR3 contains 14 residues. Assay: immunoSEQ multiplex PCR; the TCRdb copy retains only in-frame clones and omits some. The sample has tens of thousands of clones, 91% seen once. This TCR came from a human donor who received an intestinal transplant. This sequence joins TRBV7-8 and TRBJ2-7, with D maybe TRBD2 (6 bases). The material sequenced was unstimulated CD4+ T cells sorted from spleen or lymph node cells, taken before intestinal transplant. DNA for the CDR3: TGTGCCAGCAGCTTCGGGGGAACCTCCTACGAGCAGTACTTC. Translation gives CASSFGGTSYEQYF.